The 23 T cell receptor beta chains presented below share a single source sample, sequenced in a study of blood T cell repertoires in COVID-19. The assay was immunoSEQ multiplex PCR, and TCRdb's table has in-frame clones only and misses some. The sample has 70,000 or so clones; more than 70% are singletons. The source material was peripheral blood. The receptors shown here come from a woman aged 80 or older with active or convalescent COVID-19.

V gene TRBV9 combines with J gene TRBJ1-2, with unresolved D. V lost 0 bases and J 2 bases, leaving 5 bases between the germline ends. The CDR3 is made up of 13 amino acids. CDR1 is SGDLS and CDR2 is YYNGEE in the germline V gene. The CDR3 sequence is CASSVDNNYGYTF. CDR3 DNA sequence: TGTGCCAGCAGCGTAGACAACAACTATGGCTACACCTTC.

Only one count was recorded for this clone. The V gene is TRBV10-3, the J gene TRBJ1-5; D is ambiguous. Germline V gives CDR1 ENHRY, CDR2 SYGVKD. This CDR3 has 17 residues. Between the trimmed V and J ends, which lost 0 bases and 2 bases, there was a span of 14 bases. The CDR3 DNA reads TGTGCCATCAGTGAGTCGACTTTCAGTCTGGGCAATCAGCCCCAGCATTTT. Translating gives CAISESTFSLGNQPQHF.

The chain employs TRBV2 and TRBJ1-2; 7 nucleotides line up with TRBD1. CDR1 is SNHLY, CDR2 FYNNEI, per germline. The ends lost 6 bases at V and 2 bases at J; junction bases unmatched: 3. The CDR3 has 13 residues. CDR3: CASREGANYGYTF. In nucleotides, the CDR3 is TGTGCCAGCAGAGAGGGGGCGAACTATGGCTACACCTTC.

This clone occurred once. The chain joins TRBV14 to TRBJ1-4; 9 bases map to TRBD1. The CDR3 totals 17 residues. V trimming: 5 bases; J trimming: 6 bases; junction bases outside the gene matches: 13. Germline V gene lookup returns CDR1 SGHDN and CDR2 FVKESK. The CDR3 DNA is TGTGCCAGCAGCGTGGACAGGGGTAATTTTGGGCATGAAAAACTGTTTTTT. Amino acids: CASSVDRGNFGHEKLFF. Filled out from reference TRBV14 and TRBJ1-4, the complete variable domain reads EAGVTQFPSHSVIEKGQTVTLRCDPISGHDNLYWYRRVMGKEIKFLLHFVKESKQDESGMPNNRFLAERTGGTYSTLKVQPAELEDSGVYFCASSVDRGNFGHEKLFFGSGTQLSVL.

This clone was counted a few times. The J gene is TRBJ2-2, the V gene TRBV7-2; D is uncertain. Germline loops: CDR1 SGHTA, CDR2 FQGNSA. The CDR3 loop spans 14 amino acids. Trimming left V 4 bases short and J 7 bases short, with 13 bases between. The CDR3 spells CASSSLVGGGELFF. CDR3 in DNA: TGTGCCAGCAGCTCCCTTGTCGGTGGCGGGGAGCTGTTTTTT.

The chain joins TRBV19 to TRBJ1-5; possibly TRBD1 for D (6 bases). Per the germline V gene, CDR1 is LNHDA and CDR2 is SQIVND (reference sequence). V was cut by 1 base and J by 9 bases, with 19 bases left in between. The CDR3 has 16 residues. CDR3 sequence (DNA): TGTGCCAGTAGTATAGCGGGGGGGGCCAGGCTTGGGCCCCAGCATTTT. As protein: CASSIAGGARLGPQHF.

The V gene is TRBV5-1, the J gene TRBJ2-3; 10 bases align to TRBD1. J gave up 2 bases and V 1 base, and 4 bases lay outside the gene matches. The CDR3 is 16 amino acids. From germline, CDR1 is SGHRS and CDR2 YFSETQ. Written as DNA, the CDR3 is TGCGCCAGCAGCTTGAGGGGACAGGGGAACACAGATACGCAGTATTTT. This codes for CASSLRGQGNTDTQYF.

The rearrangement joins TRBV9 to TRBJ2-7; the D gene is possibly TRBD2 (5 bases). The germline V and J ends were trimmed by 0 bases and 4 bases, with 14 bases remaining between them. The germline V gene has CDR1 SGDLS and CDR2 YYNGEE. The CDR3 totals 15 residues. Written as DNA, the CDR3 is TGTGCCAGCAGCGTAGGGAGAGGGCTGCCTTACGAGCAGTACTTC. Protein sequence: CASSVGRGLPYEQYF.

This chain uses TRBV7-2 with TRBJ2-5, with 14 bases lining up with TRBD2. Per the germline V gene, CDR1 is SGHTA and CDR2 is FQGNSA. This CDR3 region has 16 residues. After removal of 5 bases from V and 5 bases from J, the junction contained 7 bases not matched to a gene. The CDR3 sequence is CASSPRTSGGPETQYF. For the CDR3, the DNA is TGTGCCAGCAGCCCCCGGACTAGCGGGGGGCCGGAGACCCAGTACTTC.

The chain carries TRBV12-3 or TRBV12-4 and TRBJ1-2, with TRBD1 as a possible D gene (5 bases). Trimming stripped 2 bases from V and 6 bases from J, with 10 bases between. The CDR3 has 13 amino acids. This chain's CDR3 is CASSLIQGHGYTF. DNA of the CDR3: TGTGCCAGCAGTTTAATCCAGGGTCATGGCTACACCTTC.

The rearrangement links TRBV28 to TRBJ1-2; D is uncertain. The germline gives CDR1 MDHEN, CDR2 SYDVKM. The CDR3 loop spans 12 amino acids. V lost 5 bases and J 5 bases, leaving 9 bases between the germline ends. CDR3 in DNA: TGTGCCAGCAGTCAGACGGAGTATGGCTACACCTTC. This sequence encodes CASSQTEYGYTF.

This clone turned up a few times. This chain links TRBV9 with TRBJ1-6; no firm D call. Germline values: CDR1 SGDLS, CDR2 YYNGEE. The ends were cut back, 0 bases at V and 8 bases at J, with 12 bases in the middle. The CDR3 is 15 residues long. CDR3 sequence: CASSVAPGTHSPLHF. The CDR3 region has the DNA TGTGCCAGCAGCGTAGCGCCGGGTACTCATTCACCCCTCCACTTT.

The chain combines TRBV10-3 with TRBJ2-7; 9 nucleotides line up with TRBD1. The CDR3 covers 16 residues. V lost 4 bases, J lost 2 bases, and 9 bases stayed unmatched. Germline loops: CDR1 ENHRY, CDR2 SYGVKD. This CDR3 reads CAISGSQGAPTYEQYF. The CDR3 region has the DNA TGTGCCATCAGTGGTTCACAGGGGGCGCCCACCTACGAGCAGTACTTC.

The chain uses TRBV6-2 or TRBV6-3 and TRBJ1-5; 8 bases agree with TRBD1. The CDR3 runs 15 residues. Trimming took 3 bases from V and 9 from J; bases not matched to a gene: 10. Germline lookup yields CDR1 MNHEY and CDR2 SVGEGT. CDR3 nucleotide sequence: TGTGCCAGCAGTTATGGGCAGGGGGCGCGAAGGCCCCAGCATTTT. Translated: CASSYGQGARRPQHF.

This clone has a handful of counts. The V call is TRBV27, the J call TRBJ1-1, with D unresolved. The germline V and J ends were trimmed by 6 bases and 1 base, with 12 bases remaining between them. This CDR3 has 14 residues. Germline V lookup: CDR1 MNHEY, CDR2 SMNVEV (reference sequence). The CDR3 DNA reads TGTGCCAGCAGCCCCCACTCTAGGAACACTGAAGCTTTCTTT. Translating gives CASSPHSRNTEAFF.

This clone was counted only a few times. The chain employs TRBV19 and TRBJ1-2, with 9 positions matching TRBD1. Germline values: CDR1 LNHDA, CDR2 SQIVND (reference sequence). Unmatched junction bases numbered 11, after V lost 5 bases and J lost 4 bases. CDR3 length equals 16 residues. CDR3 residues: CASSGTGTEGSYGYTF. The CDR3 region has the DNA TGTGCCAGTAGTGGGACAGGGACGGAGGGGAGCTATGGCTACACCTTC.

The CDR3: CASSPPFGVYNSPLHF. CDR3 nucleotide sequence: TGTGCCAGCAGCCCACCTTTCGGGGTCTATAATTCACCCCTCCACTTT. V usage is TRBV6-6 and J usage is TRBJ1-6; unclear D gene. The CDR3 covers 16 residues. V lost 6 bases to trimming and J lost 3 bases, with 15 bases between them. Per germline, CDR1 MNHNY and CDR2 SVGAGI (reference sequence).

DNA for the CDR3: TGTGCCATCAGTGAGCCCGGGACTTTGTACTACGAGCAGTACTTC. This sequence encodes CAISEPGTLYYEQYF. The rearrangement uses TRBV10-3 and TRBJ2-7; tentatively, D is TRBD2 (6 bases). CDR3 length: 15 residues. The germline V gene has CDR1 ENHRY and CDR2 SYGVKD. The ends were cut back, 2 bases at V and 3 bases at J, with 14 bases in the middle.

The chain is built from TRBV2 and TRBJ1-4; TRBD1 matches at 7 bases. CDR1 and CDR2 from the germline V gene are SNHLY and FYNNEI. This CDR3 contains 15 residues. The trim removed 8 bases at V and 0 bases at J, leaving 6 bases unmatched. The CDR3 reads CASYRGAATNEKLFF. In DNA, the CDR3 is TGTGCCAGCTACAGGGGAGCGGCAACTAATGAAAAACTGTTTTTT.

V usage is TRBV28 and J usage is TRBJ2-1; the match to TRBD1 covers 9 bases. The CDR3 loop spans 14 amino acids. J gave up 3 bases and V 10 bases, and 7 bases lay outside the gene matches. Germline CDR1 MDHEN, CDR2 SYDVKM. DNA of the CDR3: TGTGCCACCCTCCGGACAGGGGTCTACAATGAGCAGTTCTTC. It is translated as CATLRTGVYNEQFF.

The chain has TRBV19 and TRBJ1-1; weak D call: TRBD1 (5 bases). Between the trimmed V and J ends, which lost 7 bases and 1 base, there was a span of 13 bases. CDR1 is LNHDA, CDR2 SQIVND, per germline (reference sequence). The CDR3 sequence is 14 residues long. This CDR3 is CASMRKGENTEAFF. CDR3 DNA: TGTGCCAGTATGCGGAAAGGGGAGAACACTGAAGCTTTCTTT.

V usage is TRBV6-5 and J usage is TRBJ2-1; D might be TRBD1 (5 bases). The germline V and J ends were trimmed by 6 bases and 8 bases, with 11 bases remaining between them. The CDR3 is 12 residues long. In germline, CDR1 is MNHEY, CDR2 SVGAGI. The CDR3 region is CASRSLGDEQFF. In nucleotides, the CDR3 is TGTGCCAGCAGATCTCTAGGGGATGAGCAGTTCTTC.

The chain links TRBV5-4 to TRBJ1-6; maybe TRBD1 (6 bases). There are 15 residues in the CDR3. In germline, CDR1 is SGHNT, CDR2 YYREEE (reference sequence). V dropped 4 bases and J dropped 3 bases, with 11 bases sitting between them. Here the CDR3 reads CASSLPDSYNSPLHF. Here the CDR3 DNA reads TGTGCCAGCAGCCTCCCGGACAGCTATAATTCACCCCTCCACTTT.